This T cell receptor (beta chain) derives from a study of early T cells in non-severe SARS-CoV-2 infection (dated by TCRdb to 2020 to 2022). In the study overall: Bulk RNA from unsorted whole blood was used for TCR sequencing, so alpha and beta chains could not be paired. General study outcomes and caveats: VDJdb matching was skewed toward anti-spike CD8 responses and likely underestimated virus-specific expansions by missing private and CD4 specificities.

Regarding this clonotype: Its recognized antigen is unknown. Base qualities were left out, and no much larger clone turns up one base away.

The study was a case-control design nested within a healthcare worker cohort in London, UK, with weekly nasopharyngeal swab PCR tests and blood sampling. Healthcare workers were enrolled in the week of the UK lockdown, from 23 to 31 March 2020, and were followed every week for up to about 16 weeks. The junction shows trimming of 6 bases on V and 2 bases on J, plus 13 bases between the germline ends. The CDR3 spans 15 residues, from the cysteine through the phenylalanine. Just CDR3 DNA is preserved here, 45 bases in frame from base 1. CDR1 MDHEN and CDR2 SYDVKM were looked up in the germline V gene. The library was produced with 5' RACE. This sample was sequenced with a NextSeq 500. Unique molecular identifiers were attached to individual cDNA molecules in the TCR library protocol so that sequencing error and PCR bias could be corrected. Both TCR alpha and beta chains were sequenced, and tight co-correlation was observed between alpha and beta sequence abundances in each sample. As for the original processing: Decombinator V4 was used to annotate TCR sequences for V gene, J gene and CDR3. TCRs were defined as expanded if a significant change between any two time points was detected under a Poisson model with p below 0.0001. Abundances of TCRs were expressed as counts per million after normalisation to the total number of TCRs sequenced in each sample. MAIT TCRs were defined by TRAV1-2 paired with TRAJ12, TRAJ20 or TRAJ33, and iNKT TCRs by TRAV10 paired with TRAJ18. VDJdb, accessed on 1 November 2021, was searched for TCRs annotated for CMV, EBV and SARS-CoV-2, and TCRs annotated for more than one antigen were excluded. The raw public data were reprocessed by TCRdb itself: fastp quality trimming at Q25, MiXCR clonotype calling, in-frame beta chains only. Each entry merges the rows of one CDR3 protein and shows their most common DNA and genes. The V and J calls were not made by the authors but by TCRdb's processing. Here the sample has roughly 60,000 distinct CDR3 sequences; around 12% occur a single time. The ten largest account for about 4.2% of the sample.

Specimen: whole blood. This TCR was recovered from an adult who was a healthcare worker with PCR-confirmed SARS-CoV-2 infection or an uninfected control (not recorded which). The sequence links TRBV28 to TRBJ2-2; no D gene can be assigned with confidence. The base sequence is TGTGCCAGCAGCCCCGGGCACCTTAACACCGGGGAGCTGTTTTTT. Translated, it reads CASSPGHLNTGELFF.